The clone carrying this T cell receptor beta chain has at least ten counts. The antigen remains undetermined. Trimming took 6 bases from V and 3 from J; bases not matched to a gene: 14. Germline CDR1 and CDR2: DFQATT and SNEGSKA (reference sequence). This CDR3 is built from 15 residues. PBMCs stored at -80 C, 2 million in total, were the source of the unsorted libraries. This specimen comes from a study of neurological immune-mediated disorders. Using its own MiXCR run on the 5' RACE reads, TCRdb lists one record per CDR3 protein. The sample has roughly 100,000 distinct CDR3 sequences, 3% to 4% seen once. Study outcomes and limitations: Across subjects, no CDR3 amino acid sequence appeared in expanded clones of more than one subject, a finding that suggested private repertoires in all groups. There was no clinical or MRI feature that showed an association with the multiple sclerosis repertoire cluster.

The sample taken for sequencing was PBMCs. J is TRBJ2-7 and V is TRBV20-1; 7 positions match TRBD1. The origin of this receptor is a woman between 45 and 65 years old with multiple sclerosis. CDR3 nucleotides: TGCAGTGCCCGACAGGGACAAAACAACCTCTACGAGCAGTACTTC. It codes for CSARQGQNNLYEQYF.